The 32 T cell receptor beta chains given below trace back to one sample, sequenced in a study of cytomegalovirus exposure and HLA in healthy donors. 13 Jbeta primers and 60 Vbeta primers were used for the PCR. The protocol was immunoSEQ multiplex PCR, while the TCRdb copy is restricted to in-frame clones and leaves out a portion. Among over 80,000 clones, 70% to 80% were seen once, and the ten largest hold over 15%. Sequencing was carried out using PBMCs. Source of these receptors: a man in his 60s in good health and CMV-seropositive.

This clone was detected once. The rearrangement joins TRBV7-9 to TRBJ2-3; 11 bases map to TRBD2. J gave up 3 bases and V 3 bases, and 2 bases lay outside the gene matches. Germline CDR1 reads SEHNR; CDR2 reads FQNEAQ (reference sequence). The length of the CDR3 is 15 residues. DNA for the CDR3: TGTGCCAGCAGCTTGGTAGCGGGGGGGACAGATACGCAGTATTTT. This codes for CASSLVAGGTDTQYF.

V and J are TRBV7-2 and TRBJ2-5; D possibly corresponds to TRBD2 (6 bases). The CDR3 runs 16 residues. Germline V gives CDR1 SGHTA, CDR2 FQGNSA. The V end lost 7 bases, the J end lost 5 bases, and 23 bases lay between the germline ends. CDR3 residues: CASTHKSGGLGETQYF. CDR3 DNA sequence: TGTGCCAGCACCCATAAAAGTGGGGGACTCGGGGAGACCCAGTACTTC.

The CDR3 reads CASSQPLGTSGGIAETQYF. The CDR3 bases are TGTGCCAGCAGCCAACCGCTCGGGACTAGCGGGGGGATTGCAGAGACCCAGTACTTC. The chain combines TRBV14 with TRBJ2-5; TRBD2 matches 15 bases. This CDR3 spans 19 amino acids. V trimming: 2 bases; J trimming: 4 bases; junction bases outside the gene matches: 11. Germline V gives CDR1 SGHDN, CDR2 FVKESK.

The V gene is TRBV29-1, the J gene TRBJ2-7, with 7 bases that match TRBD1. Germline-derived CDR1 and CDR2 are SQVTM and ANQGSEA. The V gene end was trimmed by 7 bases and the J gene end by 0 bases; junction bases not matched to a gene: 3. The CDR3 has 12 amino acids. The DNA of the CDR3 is TGCAGCGCGAACAGGGGCTCCTACGAGCAGTACTTC. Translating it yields CSANRGSYEQYF.

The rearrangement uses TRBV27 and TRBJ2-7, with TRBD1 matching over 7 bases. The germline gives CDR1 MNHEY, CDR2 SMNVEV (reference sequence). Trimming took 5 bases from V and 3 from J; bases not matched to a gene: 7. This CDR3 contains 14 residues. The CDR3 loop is CASSLGQTNYEQYF. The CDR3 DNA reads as TGTGCCAGCAGTCTGGGACAGACAAACTACGAGCAGTACTTC.

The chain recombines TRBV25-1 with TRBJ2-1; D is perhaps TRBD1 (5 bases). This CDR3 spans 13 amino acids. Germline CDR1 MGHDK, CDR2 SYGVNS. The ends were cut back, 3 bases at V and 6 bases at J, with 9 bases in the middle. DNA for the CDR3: TGTGCCAGCAGTGACGCAGGGCGCAATGAGCAGTTCTTC. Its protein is CASSDAGRNEQFF.

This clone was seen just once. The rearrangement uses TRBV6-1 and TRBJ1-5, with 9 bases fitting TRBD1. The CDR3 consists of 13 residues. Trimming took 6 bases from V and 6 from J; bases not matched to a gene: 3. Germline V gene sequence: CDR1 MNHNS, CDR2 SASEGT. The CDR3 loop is CASRTGGLQPQHF. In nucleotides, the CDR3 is TGTGCCAGCAGAACAGGGGGCCTTCAGCCCCAGCATTTT.

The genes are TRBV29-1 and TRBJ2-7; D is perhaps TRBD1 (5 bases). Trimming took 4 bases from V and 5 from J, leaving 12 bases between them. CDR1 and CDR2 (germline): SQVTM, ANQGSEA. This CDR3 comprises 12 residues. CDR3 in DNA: TGCAGCGTTGGGGGCAGGGTCAACGAGCAGTACTTC. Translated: CSVGGRVNEQYF.

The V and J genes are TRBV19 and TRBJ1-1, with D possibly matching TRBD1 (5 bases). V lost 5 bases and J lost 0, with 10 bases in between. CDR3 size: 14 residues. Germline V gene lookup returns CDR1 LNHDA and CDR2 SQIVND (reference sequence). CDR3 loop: CASSAGHMNTEAFF. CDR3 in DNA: TGTGCCAGTAGTGCCGGACACATGAACACTGAAGCTTTCTTT.

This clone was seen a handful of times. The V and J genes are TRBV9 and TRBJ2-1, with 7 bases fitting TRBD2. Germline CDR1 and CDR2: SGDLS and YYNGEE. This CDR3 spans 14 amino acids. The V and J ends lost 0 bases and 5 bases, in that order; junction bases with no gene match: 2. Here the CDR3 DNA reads TGTGCCAGCAGCGTAGGGGGAGGGGACAATGAGCAGTTCTTC. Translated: CASSVGGGDNEQFF.

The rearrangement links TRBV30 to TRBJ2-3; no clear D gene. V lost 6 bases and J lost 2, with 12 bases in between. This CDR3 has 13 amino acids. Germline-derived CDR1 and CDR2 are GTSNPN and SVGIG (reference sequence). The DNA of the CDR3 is TGTGCCTGCCCACAAATAAACACAGATACGCAGTATTTT. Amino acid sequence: CACPQINTDTQYF.

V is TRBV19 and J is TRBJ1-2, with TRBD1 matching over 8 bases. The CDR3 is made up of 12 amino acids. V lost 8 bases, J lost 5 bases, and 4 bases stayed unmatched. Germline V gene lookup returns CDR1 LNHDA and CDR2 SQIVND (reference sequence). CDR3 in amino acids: CASSRTGYGYTF. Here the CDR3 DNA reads TGTGCCAGTTCTCGGACAGGGTATGGCTACACCTTC.

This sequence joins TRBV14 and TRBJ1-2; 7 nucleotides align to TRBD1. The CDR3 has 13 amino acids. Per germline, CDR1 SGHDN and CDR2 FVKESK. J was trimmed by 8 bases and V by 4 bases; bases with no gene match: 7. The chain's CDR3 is CASSLSTGRGYTF. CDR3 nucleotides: TGTGCCAGCAGCCTGTCGACAGGGAGAGGCTACACCTTC.

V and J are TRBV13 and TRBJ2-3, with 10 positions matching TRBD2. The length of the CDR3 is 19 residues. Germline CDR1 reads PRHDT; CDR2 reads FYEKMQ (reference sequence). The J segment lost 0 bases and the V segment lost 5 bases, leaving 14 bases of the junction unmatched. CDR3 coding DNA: TGTGCCAGCAGCCCGAGGACTAGCGGAGTCACCGCTAGCACAGATACGCAGTATTTT. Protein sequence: CASSPRTSGVTASTDTQYF.

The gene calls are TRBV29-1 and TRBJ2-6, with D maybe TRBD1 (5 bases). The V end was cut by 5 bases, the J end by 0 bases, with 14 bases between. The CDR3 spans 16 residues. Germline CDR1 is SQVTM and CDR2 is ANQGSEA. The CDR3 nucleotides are TGCAGCGTTACCTTTCCCAGGGACTCTGGGGCCAACGTCCTGACTTTC. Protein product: CSVTFPRDSGANVLTF.

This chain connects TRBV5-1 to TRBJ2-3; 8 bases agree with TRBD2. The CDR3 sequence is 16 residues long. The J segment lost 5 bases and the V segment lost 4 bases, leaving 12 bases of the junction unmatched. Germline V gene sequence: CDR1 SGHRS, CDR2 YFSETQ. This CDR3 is CASSASGLGGRDTQYF. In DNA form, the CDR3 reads TGCGCCAGCAGCGCCTCGGGACTAGGAGGTCGAGATACGCAGTATTTT.

The CDR3 coding sequence is TGTGCCAGCGTTAGCGGGCATGAGCAGTTCTTC. Translated, it gives CASVSGHEQFF. The chain is built from TRBV2 and TRBJ2-1; 7 bases align to TRBD2. CDR1 and CDR2 (germline): SNHLY, FYNNEI. The CDR3 extends over 11 amino acids. Trimming cost V 8 bases and J 8 bases; bases outside gene matches: 3. The variable domain in full, completed from reference TRBV2 and TRBJ2-1, reads EPEVTQTPSHQVTQMGQEVILRCVPISNHLYFYWYRQILGQKVEFLVSFYNNEISEKSEIFDDQFSVERPDGSNFTLKIRSTKLEDSAMYFCASVSGHEQFFGPGTRLTVL.

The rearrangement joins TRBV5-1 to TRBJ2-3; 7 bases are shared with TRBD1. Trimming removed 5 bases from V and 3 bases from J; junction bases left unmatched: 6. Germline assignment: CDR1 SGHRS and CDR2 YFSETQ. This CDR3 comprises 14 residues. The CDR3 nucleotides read TGCGCCAGCAGTGGGACAGCTAGAACAGATACGCAGTATTTT. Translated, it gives CASSGTARTDTQYF.

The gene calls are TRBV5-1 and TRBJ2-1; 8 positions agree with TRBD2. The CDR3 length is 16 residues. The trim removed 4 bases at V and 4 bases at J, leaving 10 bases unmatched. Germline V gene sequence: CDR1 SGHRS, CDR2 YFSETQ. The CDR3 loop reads CASSVLSGAGYNEQFF. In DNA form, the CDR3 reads TGCGCCAGCAGCGTCCTTAGCGGGGCGGGGTACAATGAGCAGTTCTTC. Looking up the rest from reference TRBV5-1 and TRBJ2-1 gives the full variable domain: KAGVTQTPRYLIKTRGQQVTLSCSPISGHRSVSWYQQTPGQGLQFLFEYFSETQRNKGNFPGRFSGRQFSNSRSEMNVSTLELGDSALYLCASSVLSGAGYNEQFFGPGTRLTVL.

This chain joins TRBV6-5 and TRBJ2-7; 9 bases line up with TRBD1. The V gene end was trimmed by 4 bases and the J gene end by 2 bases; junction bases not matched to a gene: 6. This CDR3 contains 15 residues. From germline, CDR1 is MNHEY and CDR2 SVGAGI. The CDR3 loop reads CASSLWTGAPYEQYF. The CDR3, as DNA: TGTGCCAGCAGTTTATGGACAGGGGCCCCCTACGAGCAGTACTTC.

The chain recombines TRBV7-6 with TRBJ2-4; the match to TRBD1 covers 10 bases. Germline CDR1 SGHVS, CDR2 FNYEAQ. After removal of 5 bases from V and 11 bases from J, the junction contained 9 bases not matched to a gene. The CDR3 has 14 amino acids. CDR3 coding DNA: TGTGCCAGCAGCCCCGGGACAGGGGTAGACGTTCAGTACTTC. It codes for CASSPGTGVDVQYF.

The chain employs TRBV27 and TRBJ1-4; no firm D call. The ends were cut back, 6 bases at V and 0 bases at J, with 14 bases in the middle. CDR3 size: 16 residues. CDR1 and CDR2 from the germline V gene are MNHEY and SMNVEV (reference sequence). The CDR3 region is CASSPQAYATNEKLFF. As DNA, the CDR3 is TGTGCCAGCAGCCCCCAGGCCTACGCAACTAATGAAAAACTGTTTTTT.

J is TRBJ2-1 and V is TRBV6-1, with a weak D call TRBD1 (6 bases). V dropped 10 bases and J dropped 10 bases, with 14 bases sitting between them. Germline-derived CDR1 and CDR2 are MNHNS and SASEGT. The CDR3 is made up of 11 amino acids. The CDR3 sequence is CATQQGPEQFF. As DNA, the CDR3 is TGTGCCACTCAACAGGGTCCGGAGCAGTTCTTC.

CDR3 bases: TGTGCCAGCAGTGGGGAACGGACAGGGCTGGGGTATGGCTACACCTTC. This encodes CASSGERTGLGYGYTF. The V call is TRBV2, the J call TRBJ1-2; 8 bases agree with TRBD1. V lost 4 bases to trimming and J lost 5 bases; unmatched junction nucleotides: 12. Germline CDR1 SNHLY, CDR2 FYNNEI. The CDR3 has 16 amino acids.

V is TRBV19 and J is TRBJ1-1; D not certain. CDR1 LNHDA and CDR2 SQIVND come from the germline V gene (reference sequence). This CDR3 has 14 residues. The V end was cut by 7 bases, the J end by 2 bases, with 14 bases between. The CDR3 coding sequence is TGTGCCAGTAATGCGGGGAGGTTCAACACTGAAGCTTTCTTT. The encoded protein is CASNAGRFNTEAFF.

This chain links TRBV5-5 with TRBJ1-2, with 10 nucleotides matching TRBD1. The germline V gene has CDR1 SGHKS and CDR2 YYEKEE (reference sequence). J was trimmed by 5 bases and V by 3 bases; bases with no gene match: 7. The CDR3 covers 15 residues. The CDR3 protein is CASSWTGGTLYGYTF. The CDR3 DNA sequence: TGTGCCAGCAGCTGGACAGGGGGAACCCTTTATGGCTACACCTTC.

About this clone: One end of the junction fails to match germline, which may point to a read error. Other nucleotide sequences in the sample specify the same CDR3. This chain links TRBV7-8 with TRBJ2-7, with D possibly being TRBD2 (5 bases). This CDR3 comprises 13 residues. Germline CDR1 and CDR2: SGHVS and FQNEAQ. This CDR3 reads CASSLAGSSDKHF. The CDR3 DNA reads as TGTGCCAGCAGCTTAGCGGGGAGCAGTGATAAGCACTTC.

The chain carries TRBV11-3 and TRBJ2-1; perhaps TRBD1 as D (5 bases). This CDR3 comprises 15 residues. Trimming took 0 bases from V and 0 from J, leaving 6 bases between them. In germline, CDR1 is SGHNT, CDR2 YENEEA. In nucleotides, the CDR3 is TGTGCCAGCAGCTTAGATGACAGCTCCTACAATGAGCAGTTCTTC. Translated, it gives CASSLDDSSYNEQFF.

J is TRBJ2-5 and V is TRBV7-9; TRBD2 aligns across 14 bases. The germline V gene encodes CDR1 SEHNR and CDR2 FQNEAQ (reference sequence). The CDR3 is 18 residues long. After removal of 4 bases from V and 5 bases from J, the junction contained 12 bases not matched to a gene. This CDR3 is CASSSPTSGGAREETQYF. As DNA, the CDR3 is TGTGCCAGCAGCTCACCGACTAGCGGGGGGGCCAGGGAGGAGACCCAGTACTTC. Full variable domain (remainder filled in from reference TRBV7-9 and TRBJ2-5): DTGVSQNPRHKITKRGQNVTFRCDPISEHNRLYWYRQTLGQGPEFLTYFQNEAQLEKSRLLSDRFSAERPKGSFSTLEIQRTEQGDSAMYLCASSSPTSGGAREETQYFGPGTRLLVL.

The DNA for the CDR3 is TGTGCCAGTAGTATAGACCCGAGACAGGGGGCGATCAGTAATTCACCCCTCCACTTT. It encodes CASSIDPRQGAISNSPLHF. The V gene is TRBV19, the J gene TRBJ1-6, with TRBD1 matching 10 bases. Trimming at V came to 0 bases and at J to 6 bases, leaving 11 bases not matched to a gene. The CDR3 extends over 19 amino acids. Germline assignment: CDR1 LNHDA and CDR2 SQIVND (reference sequence).

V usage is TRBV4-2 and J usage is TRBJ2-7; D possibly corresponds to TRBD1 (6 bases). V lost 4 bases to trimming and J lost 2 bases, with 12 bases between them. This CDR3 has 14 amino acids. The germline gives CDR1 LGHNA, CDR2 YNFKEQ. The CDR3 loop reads CASSRAGETYEQYF. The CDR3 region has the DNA TGTGCCAGCAGCCGGGCAGGGGAGACCTACGAGCAGTACTTC.

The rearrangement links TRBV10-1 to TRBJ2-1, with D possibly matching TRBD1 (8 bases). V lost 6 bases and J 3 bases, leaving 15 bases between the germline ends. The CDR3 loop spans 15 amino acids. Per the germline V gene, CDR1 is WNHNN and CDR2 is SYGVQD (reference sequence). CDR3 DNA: TGCGCCAGCAGGGTACAGGGGGAGGGCTACAATGAGCAGTTCTTC. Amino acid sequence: CASRVQGEGYNEQFF.